A selection of T cell receptor beta chains follows, all from one sample in a study of PD-1 blockade in mismatch repair-deficient tumors. Assay used: immunoSEQ multiplex PCR; TCRdb lists only in-frame clones, some missing. The sample lists about 34,000 clones, approximately 80% seen once, with 3% to 4% in the top ten. Sequenced material: PBMCs, taken roughly 6 weeks after starting pembrolizumab. All receptors come from an adult with mismatch repair-deficient cancer. CDR3s leave out the opening cysteine and the closing phenylalanine or tryptophan.

ASSPGLAGVNEQY,13,TRBV18
ASSARRGAGELF,12,TRBV5-1
ASSLRGGLNEQF,12,TRBV28
ASSLLGDSESPLH,13,TRBV5-1
ASSLRSVGNTEAF,13,TRBV7-3
ASSGASALRDTQY,13,TRBV19
ASSGQGGVNQPQH,13,TRBV6-1
ASSQFDNQPQH,11,TRBV6-5
ASSLRGAIGELF,12,TRBV11-2
ASTQGYSANEQF,12,TRBV30
ASSQRGQGNYGYT,13,TRBV4-1
ASSLNSYSPLH,11,TRBV14
ASSPAGEGFNEQF,13,TRBV6-5
ASSPGGARKADTQY,14,TRBV5-4
ASSYTSGSYEQY,12,TRBV6-5
ASSSGALETQY,11,TRBV7-9
ASSLQGLAGETQY,13,TRBV7-9
ASRGSTDTQY,10,TRBV7-3
ASSYSSASYNEQF,13,TRBV28
SVAGQDATYEQY,12,TRBV29-1
ASSFHRDLEQF,11,TRBV7-7
ASSPYRETSYNEQF,14,TRBV5-1
AWSVPRTGNYGYT,13,TRBV30
ASSLIAGLNTGELF,14,TRBV18
ASSIGGQVKQPQH,13,TRBV19
ASSDEWGGIQDTQY,14,TRBV2
ASSYSTVKGNTEAF,14,TRBV6-5
SVDSTGQGRHEQY,13,TRBV29-1
ASSWRGLAETQY,12,TRBV5-1
ASSSALGQGTLMEQY,15,TRBV7-9
ASSGSGIYNEQF,12,TRBV9
ASRKAGITDTQY,12,TRBV6-5
ASRTGALYGYT,11,TRBV6-1
ACSGSMNTEAF,11,TRBV30
ASSPERSGRIYEQY,14,TRBV4-1
ASSYAGGGNQPQH,13,TRBV6-6
ASSPGNTNGYT,11,TRBV18
SGQSGTGVAQY,11,TRBV29-1
ASSIGTGGDQPQH,13,TRBV11-3
ASSPHPGSGGELF,13,TRBV18
ASSFGTDTRETQY,13,TRBV11-1
ASSLEGQGPNSPLH,14,TRBV5-1
ASSYSGTGAGELF,13,TRBV6-6
ASCFSGDRTDTQY,13,TRBV2
ASSLRGGYEQY,11,TRBV7-3
ASSLGQGAYNEQF,13,TRBV18
ASSLEGLDSPLH,12,TRBV7-3
ASSAEEGEEAF,11,TRBV9
ASGRLANITDTQY,13,TRBV6-1
ASSLVSAGRPTDTQY,15,TRBV5-1
ASSYSRRNTEAF,12,TRBV6-5
ASSPKMKTSGRTHEQY,16,TRBV11-1
ASTGLAGVETQY,12,TRBV18
ASSFQGDLSQETQY,14,TRBV11-3
ASGRTGGDEQF,11,TRBV12-5